The entry that follows covers one T cell receptor beta chain sequence. The antigen remains unidentified. This entry belongs to a study of shared clonotypes between healthy human individuals. The CDR3 length is 13 residues. Per germline, CDR1 SGHDT and CDR2 YYEEEE. V lost 7 bases, J lost 1 base, and 12 bases lay in between. Using immunoSEQ multiplex PCR, the repertoire was profiled, and TCRdb retains in-frame clones only, with some absent. Here the sample spans some 980,000 clones, less than 85% being singletons. Points from the study as a whole: Clonotype sharing among donors was expected to depend on sequencing depth.

The chain is built from TRBV5-6 and TRBJ2-7; D is possibly TRBD1 or TRBD2 (5 bases each). The receptor was isolated from a man aged 18-30 years in good health. Source material: memory CD4+ T cells sorted from blood. The subset here: CD45RA-negative fraction. The CDR3 region has the DNA TGTGCCAGCTACCTCGAGGGGTCCTACGAGCAGTACTTC. It encodes CASYLEGSYEQYF.